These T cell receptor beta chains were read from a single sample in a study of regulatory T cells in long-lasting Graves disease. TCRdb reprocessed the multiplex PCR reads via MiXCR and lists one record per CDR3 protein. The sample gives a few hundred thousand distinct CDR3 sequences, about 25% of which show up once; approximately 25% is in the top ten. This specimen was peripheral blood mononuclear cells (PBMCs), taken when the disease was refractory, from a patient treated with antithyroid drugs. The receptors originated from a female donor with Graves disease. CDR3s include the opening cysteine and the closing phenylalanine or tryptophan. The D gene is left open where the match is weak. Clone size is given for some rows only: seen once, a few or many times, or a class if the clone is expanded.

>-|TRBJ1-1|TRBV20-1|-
TGCAATGCTAGAGGCGGACAGAGGAACACTGAAGCTTTCTTT
CNARGGQRNTEAFF
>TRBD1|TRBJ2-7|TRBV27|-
TGTGCCAGCAGTGACCGGACAGGGGGCCTCTACGAGCAGTACTTC
CASSDRTGGLYEQYF
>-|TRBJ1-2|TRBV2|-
TGTGCCGCCGGACGAGGCTACACCTTC
CAAGRGYTF
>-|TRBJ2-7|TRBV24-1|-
TGTGCCACCAGTGATTCCCCGGGGAGGGGACACTCCTACGAGCAGTACTTC
CATSDSPGRGHSYEQYF
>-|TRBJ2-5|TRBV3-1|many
TGTGCCAGCAGCCAAGATCACGGGGTGCGAGAGACTCAGTACTTC
CASSQDHGVRETQYF
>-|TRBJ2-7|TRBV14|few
TGTGCCAGATGTAGACAGTACTACGAGCAGTACTTC
CARCRQYYEQYF
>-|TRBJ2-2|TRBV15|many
TGTGCCACCAGCAGAGACGGGATATACGAAAGCACCGGGGAGCTGTTTTTT
CATSRDGIYESTGELFF
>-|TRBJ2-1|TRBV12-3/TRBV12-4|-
TGTGCCAGCAGTTTAGGCACAGAGCAGTTCTTC
CASSLGTEQFF
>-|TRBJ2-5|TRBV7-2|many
TGTGCCAGCAGCACAAGACCGGCCTCGGAGACCCAGTACTTC
CASSTRPASETQYF
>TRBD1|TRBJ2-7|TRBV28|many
TGTGCCAGCAGATTTGACAGGGTGGCCTACGAGCAGTACTTC
CASRFDRVAYEQYF
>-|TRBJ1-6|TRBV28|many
TGTGCCAGCAAGGACAGCCCCCAAGAACCCCTCCACTTT
CASKDSPQEPLHF
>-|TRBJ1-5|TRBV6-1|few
TGTGCCAGCAGTGCACAGGGTCGGCAGCCCCAGCATTTT
CASSAQGRQPQHF
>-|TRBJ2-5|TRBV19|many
TGTGCCAGTAGTCTCCGAGAGTCTTTTACGGGAAGGGCCCAGTACTTC
CASSLRESFTGRAQYF
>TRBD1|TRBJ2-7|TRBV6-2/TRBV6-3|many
TGTGCCAGCAGTTACATCGGACAGGGAATGAACGAGCAGTACTTC
CASSYIGQGMNEQYF
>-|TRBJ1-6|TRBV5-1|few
TGCGCCAGCAGCTTGGAGGGTGTCTATAATTCACCCCTCCACTTT
CASSLEGVYNSPLHF
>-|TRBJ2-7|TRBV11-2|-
TGTGCCAGCAGCTTAGTCTCGCCAGGATCAAACTCCTACGAGCAGTACTTC
CASSLVSPGSNSYEQYF
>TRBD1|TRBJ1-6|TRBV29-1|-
TGCAGCGTCGTACAGGGGGCGGCCTATAATTCACCCCTCCACTTT
CSVVQGAAYNSPLHF
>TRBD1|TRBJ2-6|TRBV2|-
TGTGCCAGCAGTAGCAGGGGGGGGGCCAACGTCCTGACTTTC
CASSSRGGANVLTF
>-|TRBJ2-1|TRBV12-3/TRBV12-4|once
TGTGCCAGCAGTCCAACGCGGCTTGGCTACAATGAGCAGTTCTTC
CASSPTRLGYNEQFF
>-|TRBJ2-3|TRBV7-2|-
TGTGCCAGCAGCGCCAACAACCGGGATACGCAGTATTTT
CASSANNRDTQYF
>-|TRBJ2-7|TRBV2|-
TGTGCCAGCAGGACAGGTAACGAGCAGTACTTC
CASRTGNEQYF
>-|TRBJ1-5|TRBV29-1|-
TGCAGCGTGGCACAGAGTAGCAATCAGCCCCAGCATTTT
CSVAQSSNQPQHF
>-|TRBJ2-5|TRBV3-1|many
TGTGCCAGCAGCCAAGAGGACCGTAAAGAGACCCAGTACTTC
CASSQEDRKETQYF
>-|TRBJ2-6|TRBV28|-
TGTGCCAGCAGCGCGGACAGTAGCTCTGGGGCCAACGCCCTGACTTTC
CASSADSSSGANALTF
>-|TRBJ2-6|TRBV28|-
TGTGCCAGCAGAGTACTTGGGGCCAACGTCCTGACTTTC
CASRVLGANVLTF
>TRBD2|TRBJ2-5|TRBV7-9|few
TGTGCCAGCAGCCCACTAGCGGGATGGGAGACCCAGTACTTC
CASSPLAGWETQYF
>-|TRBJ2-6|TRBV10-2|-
TGCGCCAGCAGAACCAGGGCGGCCGGGGCCAACGTCCTGACTTTC
CASRTRAAGANVLTF
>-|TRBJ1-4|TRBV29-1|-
TGCAGCGTCGCGATGACAATGGGGGAAAAACTGTTTTTT
CSVAMTMGEKLFF
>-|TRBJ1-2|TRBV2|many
TGTGCCAGCAGTGAGGAGGCGGCAGTCGATGGCTACACCTTC
CASSEEAAVDGYTF
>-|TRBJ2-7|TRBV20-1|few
TGCAGTGCTAGGAGTCGGCAGTTTGACACGGTGCAGTACTTC
CSARSRQFDTVQYF
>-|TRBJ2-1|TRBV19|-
TGTGCCAGTAGCCTGGGGGAGGGGGCTGGGAATGAGCAGTTCTTC
CASSLGEGAGNEQFF
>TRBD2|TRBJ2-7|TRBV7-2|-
TGTGCCAGCAGCTTGAGACTAGCGCCTATGGAGCAGTACTTC
CASSLRLAPMEQYF
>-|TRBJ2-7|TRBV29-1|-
TGCAGCGTCAGGATCAACGAGCAGTACTTC
CSVRINEQYF
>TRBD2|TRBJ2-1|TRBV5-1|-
TGCGCCAGCAGCTTGGAGCAACTAGCGGGAGTGACCTACAATGAGCAGTTCTTC
CASSLEQLAGVTYNEQFF
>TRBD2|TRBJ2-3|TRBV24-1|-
TGTGCCACCAGTGATTTAGGGACTAGCGGGAGGGTAGATACGCAGTATTTT
CATSDLGTSGRVDTQYF
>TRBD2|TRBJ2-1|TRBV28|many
TGTGCCATTGGCGGGAGGTCCTACAATGAGCAGTTCTTC
CAIGGRSYNEQFF
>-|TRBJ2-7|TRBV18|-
TGTGCCAGCTCACCACGAGCGAGCACTTCCTACGAGCAGTACTTC
CASSPRASTSYEQYF
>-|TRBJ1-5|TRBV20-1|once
TGCAGTGCTCTGGTGGTTGGGGTCAATCAGCCCCAGCATTTT
CSALVVGVNQPQHF
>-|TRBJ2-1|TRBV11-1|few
TGTGCCAGCAGCCTAGGACAGGGAGGGGATGAGCAGTTCTTC
CASSLGQGGDEQFF
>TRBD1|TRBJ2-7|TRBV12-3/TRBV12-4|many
TGTGCCAGCAGTTTGACGGGACAGTCCTACGAGCAGTACTTC
CASSLTGQSYEQYF
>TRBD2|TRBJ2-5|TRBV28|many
TGTGCCAGCAGTTCGGGCGGGAGTGCCCCCCAAGAGACCCAGTACTTC
CASSSGGSAPQETQYF
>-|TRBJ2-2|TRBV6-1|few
TGTGCCAGCAGCCAAAGGGGCGCCGGGGAGCTGTTTTTT
CASSQRGAGELFF
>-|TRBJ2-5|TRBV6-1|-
TGTGCCAGCAGCTCGGCGGAGACCCAGTACTTC
CASSSAETQYF
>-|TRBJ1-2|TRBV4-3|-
TGCGCCAGCAGCCAGGATTTCGGGATCCAGGGCTACACCTTC
CASSQDFGIQGYTF
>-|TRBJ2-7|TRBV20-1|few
TGCAGTGCTATTCTAGAGGGCTCATTCAACGAGCAGTACTTC
CSAILEGSFNEQYF
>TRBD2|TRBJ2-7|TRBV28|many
TGTGCCAGCAGTCAAACTAGCGGGGGCACCTACGAGCAGTACTTC
CASSQTSGGTYEQYF
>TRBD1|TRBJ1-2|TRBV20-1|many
TGCAGTTCCTACCGCCCGCGACAGGGCTCTAACTATGGCTACACCTTC
CSSYRPRQGSNYGYTF
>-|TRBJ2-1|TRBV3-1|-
TGTGCCAGCAGCCAAGTCGTCAATGAGCAGTTCTTC
CASSQVVNEQFF
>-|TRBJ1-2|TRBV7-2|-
TGTGCCAGCAGCTTAGCCAGGTCGTGGGGCTGCACCTTC
CASSLARSWGCTF
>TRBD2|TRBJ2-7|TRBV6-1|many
TGTGCCAGCAGTGCGCCTGGCGGGAGTTACTACGAGCAGTACTTC
CASSAPGGSYYEQYF
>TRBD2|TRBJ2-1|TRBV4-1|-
TGCGCCAGCAGCCTTCGTACTAGCGGGAGCTACAATGAGCAGTTCTTC
CASSLRTSGSYNEQFF
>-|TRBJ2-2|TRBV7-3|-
TGTGCCAGCGCGGGACAAGCGAACACCGGGGAGCTGTTTTTT
CASAGQANTGELFF
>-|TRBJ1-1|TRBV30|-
TGTGCCTGGAGTAGGGGGGGGCCCTGGCACTCGAACACTGAAGCTTTCTTT
CAWSRGGPWHSNTEAFF
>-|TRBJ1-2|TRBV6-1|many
TGTGCCAGCAGTGTAGGAGGGAACTACTATGGCTACACCTTC
CASSVGGNYYGYTF
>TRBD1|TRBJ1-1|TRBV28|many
TGTGCCAGCAGTCACCAGGACAGGCGTCCTGAAGCTTTCTTT
CASSHQDRRPEAFF
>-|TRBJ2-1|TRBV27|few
TGTGCCAGCAGTTTAGGGGGACGAGGGAATGAGCAGTTCTTC
CASSLGGRGNEQFF
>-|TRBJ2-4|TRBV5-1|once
TGCACCAGCAGCGCGGGACTCAGCTTAGCCAAAAACATTCAGTACTTC
CTSSAGLSLAKNIQYF
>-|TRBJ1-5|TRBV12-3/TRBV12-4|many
TGTGCCAGCAGTTTAGGACAGGAGTATTTGCAGCCCCAGCATTTT
CASSLGQEYLQPQHF